This T cell receptor (beta chain) was identified during a study of beta chain bispecific antibodies for T cell cancers. Study as a whole: Jurkat cells expressed TRBV12-3; HPB-ALL cells expressed TRBV5-5.

Study results and limitations: In these mixed samples, most targeted TRBV reads derived from the leukemia cell line. TRBV5-6, highly similar to TRBV5-5, is cross-recognized by anti-TRBV5-5 antibody.

Many counts were recorded for this clonotype. The target antigen is unknown. Unique molecular identifier barcodes measured each clonotype's abundance. TCRdb independently ran MiXCR on the 5' RACE reads; one entry per CDR3 protein. The table records tens of thousands of distinct CDR3 sequences, roughly 2.6% of them present only once. Per the germline V gene, CDR1 is LNHDA and CDR2 is SQIVND (reference sequence). The CDR3 has 14 residues. Trimming cost V 2 bases and J 2 bases, with 10 bases left between them. Expansion lasted 2 to 4 days, with either anti-CD3 antibody OKT3 or CD3/CD28 beads. This receptor was taken from a human donor in good health. Some clones in this sample may be carry-over from other donors' samples. The V and J genes are TRBV19 and TRBJ2-7; D gene unclear. The specimen was healthy donor T cells cultured with leukemia cells. The CDR3 is CASSINDVAYEQYF. CDR3 DNA: TGTGCCAGTAGTATAAACGACGTCGCCTACGAGCAGTACTTC.